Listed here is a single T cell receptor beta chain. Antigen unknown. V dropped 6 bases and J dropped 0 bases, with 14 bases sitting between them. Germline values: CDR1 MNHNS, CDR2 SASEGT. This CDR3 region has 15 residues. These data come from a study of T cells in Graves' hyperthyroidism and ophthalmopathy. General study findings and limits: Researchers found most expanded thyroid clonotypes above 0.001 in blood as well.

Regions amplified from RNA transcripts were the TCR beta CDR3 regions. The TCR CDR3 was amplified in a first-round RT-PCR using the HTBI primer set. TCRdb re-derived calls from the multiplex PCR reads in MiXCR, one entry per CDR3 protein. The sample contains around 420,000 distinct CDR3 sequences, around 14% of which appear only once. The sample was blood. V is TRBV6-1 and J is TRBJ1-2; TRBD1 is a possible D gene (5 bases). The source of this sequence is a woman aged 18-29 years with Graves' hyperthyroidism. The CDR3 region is CASRKLTVANYGYTF. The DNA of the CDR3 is TGTGCCAGCAGGAAGTTGACAGTAGCTAACTATGGCTACACCTTC.